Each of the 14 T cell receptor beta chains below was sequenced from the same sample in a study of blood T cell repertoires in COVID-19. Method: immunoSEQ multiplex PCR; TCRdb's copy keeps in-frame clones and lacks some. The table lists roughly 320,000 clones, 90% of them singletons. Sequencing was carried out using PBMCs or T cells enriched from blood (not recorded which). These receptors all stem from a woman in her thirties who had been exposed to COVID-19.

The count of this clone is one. For the CDR3, the DNA is TGTGCCAGCAGGGACAGGAGGACTGAAGCTTTCTTT. Protein: CASRDRRTEAFF. The chain uses TRBV7-2 and TRBJ1-1; TRBD1 aligns across 7 bases. V lost 6 bases and J lost 5; bases outside the gene matches: 3. Germline CDR1 is SGHTA and CDR2 is FQGNSA. This CDR3 region has 12 residues.

The CDR3 loop reads CATSDFASVLNNEQFF. CDR3 nucleotide sequence: TGTGCCACCAGTGATTTCGCTAGCGTCCTAAACAATGAGCAGTTCTTC. The V call is TRBV24-1, the J call TRBJ2-1; the D gene is possibly TRBD2 (6 bases). Trimming removed 1 base from V and 5 bases from J, with 14 bases in between. CDR3 length equals 16 residues. The V gene's germline CDR1 is KGHDR and CDR2 SFDVKD.

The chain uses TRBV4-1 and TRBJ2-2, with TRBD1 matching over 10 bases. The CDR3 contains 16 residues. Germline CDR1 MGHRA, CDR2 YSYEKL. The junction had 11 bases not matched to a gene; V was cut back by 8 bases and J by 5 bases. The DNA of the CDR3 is TGCGCCAGCGGTCCCGACAGGGGGCGAGATACCGGGGAGCTGTTTTTT. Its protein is CASGPDRGRDTGELFF.

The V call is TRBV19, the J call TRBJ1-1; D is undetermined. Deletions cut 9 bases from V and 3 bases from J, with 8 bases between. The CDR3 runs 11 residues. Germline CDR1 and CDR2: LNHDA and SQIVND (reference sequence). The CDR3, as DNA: TGTGCCAGCAACAGATACACTGAAGCTTTCTTT. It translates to CASNRYTEAFF.

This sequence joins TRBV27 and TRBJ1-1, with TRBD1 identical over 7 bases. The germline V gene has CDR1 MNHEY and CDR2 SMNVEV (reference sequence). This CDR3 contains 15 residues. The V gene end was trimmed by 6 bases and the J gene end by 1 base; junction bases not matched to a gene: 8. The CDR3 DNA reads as TGTGCCAGCAGCCCTGTGGACAGGTCGAACACTGAAGCTTTCTTT. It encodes CASSPVDRSNTEAFF.

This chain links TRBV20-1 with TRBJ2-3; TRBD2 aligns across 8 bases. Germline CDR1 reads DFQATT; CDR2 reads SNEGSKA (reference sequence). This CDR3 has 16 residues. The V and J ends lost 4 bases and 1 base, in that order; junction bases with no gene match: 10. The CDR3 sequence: CSAIDGGAAGTDTQYF. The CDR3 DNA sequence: TGCAGTGCTATTGACGGGGGGGCGGCGGGCACAGATACGCAGTATTTT.

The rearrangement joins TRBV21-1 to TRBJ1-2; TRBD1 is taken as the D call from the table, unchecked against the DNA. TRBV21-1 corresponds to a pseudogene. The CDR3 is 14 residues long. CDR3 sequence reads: CASLYRAPTYGYTF. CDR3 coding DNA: TGTGCCAGCCTTTACAGGGCTCCGACCTATGGCTACACCTTC.

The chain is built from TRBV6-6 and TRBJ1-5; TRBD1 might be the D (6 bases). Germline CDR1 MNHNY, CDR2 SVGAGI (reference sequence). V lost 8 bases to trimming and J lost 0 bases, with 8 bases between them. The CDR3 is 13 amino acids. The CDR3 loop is CASQGGSNQPQHF. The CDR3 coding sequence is TGTGCCAGCCAAGGGGGTAGCAATCAGCCCCAGCATTTT.

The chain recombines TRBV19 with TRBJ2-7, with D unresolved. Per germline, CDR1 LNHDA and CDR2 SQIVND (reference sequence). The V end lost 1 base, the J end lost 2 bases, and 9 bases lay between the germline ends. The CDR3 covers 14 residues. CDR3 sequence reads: CASSIALPTYEQYF. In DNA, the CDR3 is TGTGCCAGTAGTATAGCTCTACCCACCTACGAGCAGTACTTC.

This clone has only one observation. The CDR3 sequence is CASSPRTGGLETQYF. CDR3 nucleotide sequence: TGTGCCAGCTCACCACGTACAGGGGGCTTGGAGACCCAGTACTTC. This chain links TRBV18 with TRBJ2-5; 9 positions agree with TRBD1. The J segment lost 5 bases and the V segment lost 1 base, leaving 5 bases of the junction unmatched. Germline CDR1 reads KGHSH; CDR2 reads LQKENI. The CDR3 is 15 amino acids.

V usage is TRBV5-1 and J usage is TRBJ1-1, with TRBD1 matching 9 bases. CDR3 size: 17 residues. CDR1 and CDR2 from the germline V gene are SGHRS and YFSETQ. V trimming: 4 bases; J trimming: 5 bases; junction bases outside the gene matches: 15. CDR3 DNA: TGCGCCAGCAGCATCGGATCCACGACAGGGGGAGGGACTGAAGCTTTCTTT. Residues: CASSIGSTTGGGTEAFF.

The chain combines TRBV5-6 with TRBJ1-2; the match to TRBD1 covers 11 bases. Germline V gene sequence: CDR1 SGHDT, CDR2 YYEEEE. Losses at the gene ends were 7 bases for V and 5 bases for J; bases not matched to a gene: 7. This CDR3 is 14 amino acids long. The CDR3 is CASSWDRGFYGYTF. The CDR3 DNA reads TGTGCCAGCTCGTGGGACAGGGGGTTTTATGGCTACACCTTC.

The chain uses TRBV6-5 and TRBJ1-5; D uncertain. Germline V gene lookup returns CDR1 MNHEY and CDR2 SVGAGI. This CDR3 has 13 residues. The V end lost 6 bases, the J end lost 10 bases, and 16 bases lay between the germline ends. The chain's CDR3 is CASSSSRRSPQHF. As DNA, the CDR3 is TGTGCCAGCAGCTCCTCCCGCAGGTCTCCCCAGCATTTT.

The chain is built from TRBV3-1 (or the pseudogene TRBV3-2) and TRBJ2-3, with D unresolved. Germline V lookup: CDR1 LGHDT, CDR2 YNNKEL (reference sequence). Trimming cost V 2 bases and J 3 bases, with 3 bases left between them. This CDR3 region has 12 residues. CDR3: CASSQYTDTQYF. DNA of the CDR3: TGTGCCAGCAGCCAATATACAGATACGCAGTATTTT.